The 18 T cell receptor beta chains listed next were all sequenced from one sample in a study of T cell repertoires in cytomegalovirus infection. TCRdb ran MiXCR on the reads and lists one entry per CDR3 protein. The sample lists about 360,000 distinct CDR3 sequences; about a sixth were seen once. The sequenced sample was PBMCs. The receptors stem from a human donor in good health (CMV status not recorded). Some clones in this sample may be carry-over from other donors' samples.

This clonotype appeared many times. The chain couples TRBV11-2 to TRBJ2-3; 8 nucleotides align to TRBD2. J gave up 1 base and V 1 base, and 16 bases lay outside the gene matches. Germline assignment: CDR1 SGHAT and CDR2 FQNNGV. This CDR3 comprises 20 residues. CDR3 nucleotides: TGTGCCAGCAGCTTAGTTGGAAAGGCAACGACTAGCGAGCGCACAGATACGCAGTATTTT. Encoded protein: CASSLVGKATTSERTDTQYF. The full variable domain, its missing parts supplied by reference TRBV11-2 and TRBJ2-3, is EAGVAQSPRYKIIEKRQSVAFWCNPISGHATLYWYQQILGQGPKLLIQFQNNGVVDDSQLPKDRFSAERLKGVDSTLKIQPAKLEDSAVYLCASSLVGKATTSERTDTQYFGPGTRLTVL.

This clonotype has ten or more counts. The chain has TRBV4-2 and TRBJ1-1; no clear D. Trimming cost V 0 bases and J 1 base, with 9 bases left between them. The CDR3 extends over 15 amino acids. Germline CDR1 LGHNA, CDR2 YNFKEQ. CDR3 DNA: TGTGCCAGCAGCCAAGATAGAGTGACGAACACTGAAGCTTTCTTT. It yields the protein CASSQDRVTNTEAFF.

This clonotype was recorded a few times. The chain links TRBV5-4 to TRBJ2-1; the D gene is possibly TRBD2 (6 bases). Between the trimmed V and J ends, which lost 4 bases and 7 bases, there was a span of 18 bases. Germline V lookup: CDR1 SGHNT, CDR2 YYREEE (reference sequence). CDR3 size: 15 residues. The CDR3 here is CASSLRLVRVNEQFF. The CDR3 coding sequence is TGTGCCAGCAGCCTACGACTAGTTAGGGTAAATGAGCAGTTCTTC.

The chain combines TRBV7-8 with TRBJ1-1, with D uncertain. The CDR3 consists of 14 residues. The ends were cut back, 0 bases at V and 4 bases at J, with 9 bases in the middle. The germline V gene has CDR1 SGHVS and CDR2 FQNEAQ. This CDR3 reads CASSLALVGTEAFF. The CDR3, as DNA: TGTGCCAGCAGCTTAGCCTTGGTCGGCACTGAAGCTTTCTTT.

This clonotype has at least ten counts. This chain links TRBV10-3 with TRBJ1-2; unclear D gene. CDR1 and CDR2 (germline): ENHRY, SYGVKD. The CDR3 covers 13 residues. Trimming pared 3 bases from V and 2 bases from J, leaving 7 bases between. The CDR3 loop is CAISEERNYGYTF. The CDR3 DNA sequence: TGTGCCATCAGTGAAGAGCGCAACTATGGCTACACCTTC.

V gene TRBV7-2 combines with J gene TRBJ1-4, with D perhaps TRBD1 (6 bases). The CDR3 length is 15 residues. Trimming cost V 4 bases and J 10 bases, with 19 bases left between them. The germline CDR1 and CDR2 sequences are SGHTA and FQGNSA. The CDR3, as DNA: TGTGCCAGCAGCTCACTCCTAGGGGGAATCAGAAAACTGTTTTTT. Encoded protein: CASSSLLGGIRKLFF. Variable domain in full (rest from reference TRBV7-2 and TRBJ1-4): GAGVSQSPSNKVTEKGKDVELRCDPISGHTALYWYRQSLGQGLEFLIYFQGNSAPDKSGLPSDRFSAERTGGSVSTLTIQRTQQEDSAVYLCASSSLLGGIRKLFFGSGTQLSVL.

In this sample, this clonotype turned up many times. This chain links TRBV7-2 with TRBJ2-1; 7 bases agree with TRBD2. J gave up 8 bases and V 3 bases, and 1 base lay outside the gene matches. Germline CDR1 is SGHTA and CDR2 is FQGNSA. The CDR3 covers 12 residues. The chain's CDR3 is CASSFGGDEQFF. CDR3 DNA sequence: TGTGCCAGCAGCTTTGGGGGGGATGAGCAGTTCTTC. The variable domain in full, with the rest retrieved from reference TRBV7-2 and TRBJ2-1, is GAGVSQSPSNKVTEKGKDVELRCDPISGHTALYWYRQSLGQGLEFLIYFQGNSAPDKSGLPSDRFSAERTGGSVSTLTIQRTQQEDSAVYLCASSFGGDEQFFGPGTRLTVL.

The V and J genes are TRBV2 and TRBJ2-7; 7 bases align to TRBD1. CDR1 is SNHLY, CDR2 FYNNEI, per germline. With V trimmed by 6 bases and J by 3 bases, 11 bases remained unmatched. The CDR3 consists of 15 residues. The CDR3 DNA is TGTGCCAGCAGGCGCTCCTCCGGGACAGACTACGAGCAGTACTTC. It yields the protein CASRRSSGTDYEQYF.

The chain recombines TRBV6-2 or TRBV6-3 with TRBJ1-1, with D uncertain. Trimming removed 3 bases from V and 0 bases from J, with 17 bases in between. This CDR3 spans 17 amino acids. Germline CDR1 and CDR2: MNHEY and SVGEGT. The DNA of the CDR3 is TGTGCCAGCAGTTATAACTTGGAGGCCGGTATGAACACTGAAGCTTTCTTT. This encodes CASSYNLEAGMNTEAFF.

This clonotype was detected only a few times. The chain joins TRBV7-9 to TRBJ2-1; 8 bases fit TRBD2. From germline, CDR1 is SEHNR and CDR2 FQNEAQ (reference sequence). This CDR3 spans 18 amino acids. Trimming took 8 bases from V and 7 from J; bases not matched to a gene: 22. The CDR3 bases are TGTGCCAGCGGACCCATCTTCGGGGACGGGGGGGCGGGTAATGAGCAGTTCTTC. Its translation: CASGPIFGDGGAGNEQFF.

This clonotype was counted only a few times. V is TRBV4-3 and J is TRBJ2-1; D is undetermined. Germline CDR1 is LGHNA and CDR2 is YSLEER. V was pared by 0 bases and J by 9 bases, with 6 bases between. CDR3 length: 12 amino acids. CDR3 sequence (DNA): TGCGCCAGCAGCCAAGAAAAGGCTGAGCAGTTCTTC. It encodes CASSQEKAEQFF.

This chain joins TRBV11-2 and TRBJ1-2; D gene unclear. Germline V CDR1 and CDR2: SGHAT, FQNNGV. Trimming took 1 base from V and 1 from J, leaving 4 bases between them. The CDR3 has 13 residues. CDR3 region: CASSLANNYGYTF. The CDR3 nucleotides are TGTGCCAGCAGCTTAGCCAATAACTATGGCTACACCTTC.

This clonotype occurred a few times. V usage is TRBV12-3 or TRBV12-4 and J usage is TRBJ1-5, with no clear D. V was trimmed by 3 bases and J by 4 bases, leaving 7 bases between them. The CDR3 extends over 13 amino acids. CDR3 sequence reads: CASSLLRNQPQHF. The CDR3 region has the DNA TGTGCCAGCAGTTTGCTGAGGAATCAGCCCCAGCATTTT.

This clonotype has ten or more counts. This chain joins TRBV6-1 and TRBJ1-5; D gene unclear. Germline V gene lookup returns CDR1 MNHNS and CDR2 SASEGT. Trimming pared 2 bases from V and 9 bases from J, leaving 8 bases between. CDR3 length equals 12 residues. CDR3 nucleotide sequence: TGTGCCAGCAGTGAAAAAATGCGGCCCCAGCATTTT. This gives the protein CASSEKMRPQHF.

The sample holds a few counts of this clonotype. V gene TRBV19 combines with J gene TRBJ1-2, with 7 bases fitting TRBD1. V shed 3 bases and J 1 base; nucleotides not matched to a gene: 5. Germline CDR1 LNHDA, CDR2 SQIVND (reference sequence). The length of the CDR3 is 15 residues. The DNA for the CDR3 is TGTGCCAGTAGTATGGGACAGACTATTAACTATGGCTACACCTTC. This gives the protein CASSMGQTINYGYTF. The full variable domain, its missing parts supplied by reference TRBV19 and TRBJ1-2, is DGGITQSPKYLFRKEGQNVTLSCEQNLNHDAMYWYRQDPGQGLRLIYYSQIVNDFQKGDIAEGYSVSREKKESFPLTVTSAQKNPTAFYLCASSMGQTINYGYTFGSGTRLTVV.

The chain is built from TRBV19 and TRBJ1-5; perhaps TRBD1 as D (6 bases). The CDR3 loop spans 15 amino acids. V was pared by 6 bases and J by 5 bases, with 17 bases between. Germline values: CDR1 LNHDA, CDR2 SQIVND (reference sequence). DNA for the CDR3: TGTGCCAGTAGCCCGGGACACCCAGTCGATCAGCCCCAGCATTTT. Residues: CASSPGHPVDQPQHF.

This CDR3 is CSALTGTTQETQYF. In nucleotides, the CDR3 is TGCAGTGCCCTCACCGGGACGACCCAAGAGACCCAGTACTTC. The chain carries TRBV20-1 and TRBJ2-5; D is possibly TRBD1 or TRBD2 (5 bases each). Trimming removed 6 bases from V and 1 base from J, with 15 bases in between. This CDR3 comprises 14 residues. CDR1 is DFQATT and CDR2 is SNEGSKA in the germline V gene (reference sequence).

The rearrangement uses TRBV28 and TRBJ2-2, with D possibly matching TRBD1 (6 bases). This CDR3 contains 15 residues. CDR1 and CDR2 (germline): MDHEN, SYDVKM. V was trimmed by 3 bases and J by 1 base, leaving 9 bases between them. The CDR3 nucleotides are TGTGCCAGCAGTTTGGGCAGGGGGAACACCGGGGAGCTGTTTTTT. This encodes CASSLGRGNTGELFF.